The 19 T cell receptor beta chains given below trace back to one sample, sequenced in a study of blood T cell repertoires in COVID-19. TCRdb's table, derived via immunoSEQ multiplex PCR, lists solely in-frame clones and lacks some. The sample contains more than 15,000 clones, 75% to 90% of which appear only once. Sequenced material: peripheral blood. The receptors stem from a woman aged 55-70 years with active COVID-19.

The chain couples TRBV7-3 to TRBJ2-2; no clear D. This CDR3 contains 14 residues. The V end lost 3 bases, the J end lost 1 base, and 6 bases lay between the germline ends. Germline CDR1 and CDR2: SGHTA and FQGTGA. CDR3 coding DNA: TGTGCCAGCAGCTTGTCAGGGAACACCGGGGAGCTGTTTTTT. This sequence encodes CASSLSGNTGELFF.

This clone was seen only once. The chain uses TRBV29-1 and TRBJ1-5, with TRBD1 identical over 10 bases. Germline CDR1 SQVTM, CDR2 ANQGSEA. The J segment lost 5 bases and the V segment lost 5 bases, leaving 6 bases of the junction unmatched. This CDR3 has 14 residues. The CDR3 sequence is CSVPGTGDHQPQHF. The DNA for the CDR3 is TGCAGCGTTCCCGGGACAGGGGACCATCAGCCCCAGCATTTT. The variable domain in full, completed from reference TRBV29-1 and TRBJ1-5, reads SAVISQKPSRDICQRGTSLTIQCQVDSQVTMMFWYRQQPGQSLTLIATANQGSEATYESGFVIDKFPISRPNLTFSTLTVSNMSPEDSSIYLCSVPGTGDHQPQHFGDGTRLSIL.

This sequence joins TRBV18 and TRBJ1-6; D is unclear. Germline V gene lookup returns CDR1 KGHSH and CDR2 LQKENI. Trimming shortened V by 6 bases and J by 5 bases, and 11 bases separated the two germline ends. The CDR3 is 14 residues long. CDR3 region: CASSRGQDNSPLHF. CDR3 bases: TGTGCCAGCTCGCGGGGTCAGGATAATTCACCCCTCCACTTT.

CDR3: CASSLAGAATEAFF. The DNA for the CDR3 is TGTGCCAGCAGCTTAGCAGGGGCAGCCACTGAAGCTTTCTTT. V and J are TRBV7-2 and TRBJ1-1; D might be TRBD1 (5 bases). Trimming removed 0 bases from V and 4 bases from J, with 9 bases in between. CDR3 length: 14 residues. Germline CDR1 and CDR2: SGHTA and FQGNSA.

This chain links TRBV5-1 with TRBJ2-6, with 9 positions matching TRBD1. The CDR3 is 16 amino acids. V shed 2 bases, J shed 2 bases, and the junction held 2 bases outside the gene matches. Germline lookup yields CDR1 SGHRS and CDR2 YFSETQ. This CDR3 reads CASSLQGAAGANVLTF. CDR3 sequence (DNA): TGCGCCAGCAGCTTACAGGGGGCCGCTGGGGCCAACGTCCTGACTTTC. Supplemented by reference TRBV5-1 and TRBJ2-6, the full variable domain reads KAGVTQTPRYLIKTRGQQVTLSCSPISGHRSVSWYQQTPGQGLQFLFEYFSETQRNKGNFPGRFSGRQFSNSRSEMNVSTLELGDSALYLCASSLQGAAGANVLTFGAGSRLTVL.

This clone was recorded once. The rearrangement links TRBV2 to TRBJ2-4, with 8 bases lining up with TRBD1. Germline V gene data show CDR1 as SNHLY and CDR2 as FYNNEI. After removal of 4 bases from V and 6 bases from J, the junction contained 8 bases not matched to a gene. CDR3 length: 15 residues. The CDR3: CASSARTGLGNIQYF. The CDR3, as DNA: TGTGCCAGCAGTGCGCGGACAGGGCTGGGAAACATTCAGTACTTC.

V gene TRBV2 combines with J gene TRBJ1-2; D unclear. This CDR3 spans 13 amino acids. The ends were cut back, 7 bases at V and 6 bases at J, with 15 bases in the middle. CDR1 and CDR2 (germline): SNHLY, FYNNEI. CDR3 in amino acids: CASNMEAVNGYTF. Here the CDR3 DNA reads TGTGCCAGCAACATGGAAGCGGTGAATGGCTACACCTTC.

V gene TRBV19 combines with J gene TRBJ2-3, with 7 bases lining up with TRBD2. This CDR3 contains 15 residues. V lost 5 bases to trimming and J lost 0 bases; unmatched junction nucleotides: 5. Germline V gene lookup returns CDR1 LNHDA and CDR2 SQIVND (reference sequence). The CDR3 DNA is TGTGCCAGTAGTTTAGGACTAGTCAGCACAGATACGCAGTATTTT. Protein product: CASSLGLVSTDTQYF.

The chain recombines TRBV5-1 with TRBJ2-7; 11 positions agree with TRBD2. Losses at the gene ends were 4 bases for V and 0 bases for J; bases not matched to a gene: 6. CDR1 and CDR2 (germline): SGHRS, YFSETQ. The length of the CDR3 is 16 residues. DNA of the CDR3: TGCGCCAGCAGCCTTGGTAGCGGGGGGGCCTCCTACGAGCAGTACTTC. Protein product: CASSLGSGGASYEQYF.

This chain links TRBV4-1 with TRBJ1-3, with 10 bases matching TRBD1. Losses at the gene ends were 3 bases for V and 0 bases for J; bases not matched to a gene: 5. The germline V gene encodes CDR1 MGHRA and CDR2 YSYEKL. The CDR3 is made up of 17 amino acids. The CDR3 DNA follows: TGCGCCAGCAGCCACGGAAGGGACAGGGGCTCTGGAAACACCATATATTTT. This codes for CASSHGRDRGSGNTIYF.

The chain recombines TRBV2 with TRBJ2-5; no reliable D call. CDR1 is SNHLY and CDR2 is FYNNEI in the germline V gene. This CDR3 has 15 residues. With 3 bases removed from V and 1 base from J, the gap between germline ends came to 12 bases. CDR3 nucleotide sequence: TGTGCCAGCAGTGATAGCCCTTTACCCCAAGAGACCCAGTACTTC. As protein: CASSDSPLPQETQYF.

V and J are TRBV12-3 or TRBV12-4 and TRBJ2-3, with D possibly matching TRBD2 (5 bases). V lost 3 bases to trimming and J lost 6 bases, with 7 bases between them. The CDR3 is 12 residues long. CDR3 residues: CASSLRVDTQYF. CDR3 sequence (DNA): TGTGCCAGCAGTTTGCGGGTGGATACGCAGTATTTT.

The chain carries TRBV6-5 and TRBJ1-2; 7 positions agree with TRBD1. Germline trimming cut 6 bases from V and 6 bases from J; bases unmatched to any gene: 13. CDR1 is MNHEY and CDR2 is SVGAGI in the germline V gene. This CDR3 contains 15 residues. The CDR3 nucleotides read TGTGCCAGCAGAGTTGCCTTAGCAGGGGGACATGGCTACACCTTC. Its translation is CASRVALAGGHGYTF.

V gene TRBV27 combines with J gene TRBJ2-4; TRBD2 matches 7 bases. The germline V gene has CDR1 MNHEY and CDR2 SMNVEV (reference sequence). Trimming took 5 bases from V and 6 from J; bases not matched to a gene: 13. The CDR3 sequence is 16 residues long. The chain's CDR3 is CASSLNAGGRRNIQYF. The CDR3 region has the DNA TGTGCCAGCAGTCTAAACGCCGGGGGGAGAAGAAACATTCAGTACTTC.

The V gene is TRBV2, the J gene TRBJ1-5; TRBD1 aligns across 8 bases. The CDR3 extends over 15 amino acids. J lost 6 bases, V lost 7 bases, and 11 bases had no gene match. The germline V gene encodes CDR1 SNHLY and CDR2 FYNNEI. The CDR3 DNA is TGTGCCAGCAAACTAGATTCAGGGGGCGGTCAGCCCCAGCATTTT. Translated: CASKLDSGGGQPQHF.

V gene TRBV5-1 combines with J gene TRBJ1-4, with 8 bases that match TRBD1. V trimming: 6 bases; J trimming: 7 bases; junction bases outside the gene matches: 8. CDR1 SGHRS and CDR2 YFSETQ come from the germline V gene. The CDR3 loop spans 14 amino acids. The CDR3 region has the DNA TGCGCCAGCAAATCTACAGGGGGAGGTGAAAAACTGTTTTTT. Its translation: CASKSTGGGEKLFF.

The chain carries TRBV18 and TRBJ2-7; a possible D gene is TRBD1 (6 bases). V gave up 0 bases and J gave up 2 bases, with 11 bases separating them. Germline V CDR1 and CDR2: KGHSH, LQKENI. This CDR3 contains 15 residues. The CDR3 DNA is TGTGCCAGCTCACCACCGGGGGCCCTCCCCTACGAGCAGTACTTC. Translating gives CASSPPGALPYEQYF.

This chain joins TRBV9 and TRBJ2-2, with D tentatively TRBD1 (5 bases). The V end lost 0 bases, the J end lost 7 bases, and 10 bases lay between the germline ends. Germline V gene lookup returns CDR1 SGDLS and CDR2 YYNGEE. The CDR3 sequence is 14 residues long. Here the CDR3 DNA reads TGTGCCAGCAGCGTAGGCAGGGTGGGCGGGGAGCTGTTTTTT. Translating gives CASSVGRVGGELFF.

CDR3 DNA: TGTGCCAGCACCCTCAGGACAGGGGGCAATGGCTACACCTTC. It encodes CASTLRTGGNGYTF. The chain links TRBV6-5 to TRBJ1-2, with 11 bases fitting TRBD1. CDR1 and CDR2 from the germline V gene are MNHEY and SVGAGI. The CDR3 is made up of 14 amino acids. The V gene end was trimmed by 7 bases and the J gene end by 6 bases; junction bases not matched to a gene: 7.